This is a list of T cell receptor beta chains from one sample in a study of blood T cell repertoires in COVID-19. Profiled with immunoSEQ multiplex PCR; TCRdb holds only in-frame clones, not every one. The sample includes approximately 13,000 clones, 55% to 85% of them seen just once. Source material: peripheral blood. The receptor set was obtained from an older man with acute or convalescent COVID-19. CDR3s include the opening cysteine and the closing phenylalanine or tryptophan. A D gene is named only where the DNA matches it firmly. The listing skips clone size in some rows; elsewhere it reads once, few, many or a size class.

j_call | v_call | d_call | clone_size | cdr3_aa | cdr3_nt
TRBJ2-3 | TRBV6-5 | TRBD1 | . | CASKRQGSTDTQYF | TGTGCCAGCAAACGACAGGGCTCCACAGATACGCAGTATTTT
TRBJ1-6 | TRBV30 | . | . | CAWSETGFNSPLHF | TGTGCCTGGAGCGAGACAGGTTTTAATTCACCCCTCCACTTT
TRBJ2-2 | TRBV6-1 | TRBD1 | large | CASSEWETGGGELFF | TGTGCCAGCAGTGAATGGGAGACAGGGGGTGGGGAGCTGTTTTTT
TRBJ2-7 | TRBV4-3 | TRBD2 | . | CASSQDWASGTYEQYF | TGCGCCAGCAGCCAAGATTGGGCTAGCGGGACATACGAGCAGTACTTC
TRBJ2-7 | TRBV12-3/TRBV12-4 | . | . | CASSDSTREQYF | TGCGCCAGCAGTGACTCGACGAGGGAGCAGTACTTC
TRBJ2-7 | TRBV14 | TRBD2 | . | CASSPHLGLATAYEQYF | TGTGCCAGCAGTCCACACCTTGGACTAGCGACGGCCTACGAGCAGTACTTC
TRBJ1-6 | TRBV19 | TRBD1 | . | CASSTDRVNNSPLHF | TGTGCCAGTTCGACCGACAGGGTCAACAATTCACCCCTCCACTTT
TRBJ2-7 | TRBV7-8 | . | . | CASSLVALAYEQYF | TGTGCCAGCAGCTTAGTAGCGCTGGCCTACGAGCAGTACTTC
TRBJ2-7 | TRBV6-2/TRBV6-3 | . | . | CASSYLARGAYEQYF | TGTGCCAGCAGTTACTTGGCCAGGGGGGCTTACGAGCAGTACTTC
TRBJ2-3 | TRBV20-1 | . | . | CSASPTPGLNLQGVRDTQYF | TGCAGTGCTAGTCCCACCCCGGGACTGAATCTTCAGGGGGTTCGGGATACGCAGTATTTT
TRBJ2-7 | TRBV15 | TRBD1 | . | CATSRDGPLPGQGYEQYF | TGTGCCACCAGCAGAGATGGGCCTTTGCCGGGACAGGGGTACGAGCAGTACTTC
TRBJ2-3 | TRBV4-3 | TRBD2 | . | CASSQEGSGVFTQYF | TGCGCCAGCAGCCAAGAGGGCAGCGGGGTGTTTACGCAGTATTTT
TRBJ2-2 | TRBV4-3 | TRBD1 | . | CASRRQGSVAGELFF | TGCGCCAGCAGACGACAGGGCAGTGTTGCCGGGGAGCTGTTTTTT
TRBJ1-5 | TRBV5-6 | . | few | CASSFQGYNQPQHF | TGTGCCAGCAGCTTTCAGGGATACAATCAGCCCCAGCATTTT
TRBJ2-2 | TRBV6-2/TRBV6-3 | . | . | CASSYSLSGELFF | TGTGCCAGCAGTTACTCCCTCTCCGGGGAGCTGTTTTTT
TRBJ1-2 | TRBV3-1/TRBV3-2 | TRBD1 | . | CASSQVGQGAGGYTF | TGTGCTAGCAGCCAAGTGGGACAGGGGGCAGGAGGCTACACCTTC
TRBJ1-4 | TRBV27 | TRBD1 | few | CASRHTTGTVNEKLFF | TGTGCCAGCAGGCATACCACCGGGACAGTTAATGAAAAACTGTTTTTT